Listed here are 19 T cell receptor beta chains from one sample, sequenced in a study of tumor-infiltrating lymphocytes in primary liver carcinoma. The researchers produced TCR beta cDNA from approximately 550 ng total RNA with a constant-region primer. Modified slightly, ARM-PCR produced TCR beta libraries over three nested multiplex PCR rounds. In the first two PCR rounds, TRBV1-TRBV30 forward primers were paired with a C-beta reverse primer, and each round lasted approximately 10 cycles. TCRdb re-called the multiplex PCR reads with MiXCR, one entry per CDR3 protein. The repertoire has approximately 53,000 distinct CDR3 sequences, around 77% of them found once; the top ten carry approximately 25%. The roughly 18-34 mg bulk tissue piece was not sorted before simultaneous RNA and DNA extraction. Specimen: liver tumor tissue from sampling region 5. Documented subset: tumor region T5, tumor centre. These receptors were taken from a man aged 40-49 years with primary liver carcinoma and hepatitis B virus infection.

This clonotype was observed a handful of times. The CDR3 does not end in the conserved phenylalanine or tryptophan, so this is likely a read error. The chain has TRBV4-2 and TRBJ2-1, with TRBD2 as a possible D gene (6 bases). This CDR3 comprises 15 residues. Per the germline V gene, CDR1 is LGHNA and CDR2 is YNFKEQ. V lost 0 bases and J lost 9, with 15 bases in between. CDR3 region: CASSQDWTTVGEQFL. CDR3 sequence (DNA): TGTGCCAGCAGCCAAGATTGGACTACCGTCGGTGAGCAGTTCCTC.

Remarks on this clonotype: A read error may account for a junction end that differs from germline. The V and J genes are TRBV14 and TRBJ2-1, with 8 bases matching TRBD2. The end of the DNA aligns better with TRBJ2-7, so the J call may be wrong. This CDR3 contains 16 residues. Germline assignment: CDR1 SGHDN and CDR2 FVKESK. CDR3 in amino acids: CASSAVAGWLNNEQYF. In nucleotides, the CDR3 is TGCGCCAGCAGTGCCGTAGCGGGATGGCTAAACAATGAGCAGTACTTC.

About this clonotype itself: The final CDR3 position lacks the conserved phenylalanine or tryptophan, pointing to a likely read error. No DNA is shown, since the ends of the CDR3 on it are uncertain; the CDR3 is the one TCRdb lists. The chain links TRBV6-5 to TRBJ2-3. The CDR3 is 14 residues long, counting both termini. The germline V gene encodes CDR1 MNHEY and CDR2 SVGAGI. CDR3 region: CASSLAGGTDTRYL.

As for this clonotype: A junction end diverges from the germline sequence, so it may reflect a read error. This chain links TRBV16 with TRBJ1-5; the D gene is possibly TRBD1 (6 bases). From germline, CDR1 is KGHSY and CDR2 FQNENV. CDR3 size: 15 residues. The CDR3 nucleotides read TGTGGCAGCAGCCCGGGGGGCGGGGCGGAACAGCCCCGGCATTTT. Its protein is CGSSPGGGAEQPRHF.

The chain is built from TRBV12-3 or TRBV12-4 and TRBJ1-5; TRBD1 might be the D (6 bases). V was shortened by 7 bases and J by 6 bases, with 13 bases between the two germline ends. The CDR3 totals 13 residues. The CDR3 DNA follows: TGTGCCAGCATCCCTAGGGGGAGTCAGCCCCAGCATTTT. Translated, it gives CASIPRGSQPQHF.

A note on this clonotype: One end of the junction varies from germline; a read error may be responsible. V usage is TRBV4-1 and J usage is TRBJ2-1; TRBD2 matches 8 bases. Germline V gene lookup returns CDR1 MGHRA and CDR2 YSYEKL. CDR3 length equals 15 residues. CDR3 nucleotides: TGCGCTAGCAGCCCTCTTAGCGGGATTCACAATGACCAGTTCTTC. Translating it yields CASSPLSGIHNDQFF.

Remarks on this clonotype: No conserved phenylalanine or tryptophan is present at the end of the CDR3, so a read error is the likely explanation. The DNA is omitted, as the CDR3 cannot be located on it reliably, and the CDR3 follows TCRdb's listing. V usage is TRBV14 and J usage is TRBJ2-1; TRBD1, the D gene given by the table, was not confirmed from the DNA. CDR1 and CDR2 (germline): SGHDN, FVKESK. The CDR3 region is 17 residues in length, termini included. CDR3 sequence: CASSQEDQGTGYNEQLS.

The genes are TRBV30 and TRBJ2-7, with a tentative D call TRBD2 (6 bases). Germline V gene lookup returns CDR1 GTSNPN and CDR2 SVGIG (reference sequence). This CDR3 comprises 13 residues. Trimming took 2 bases from V and 7 from J, leaving 15 bases between them. The CDR3 here is CAWSTTSKWEQYF. The CDR3 DNA sequence: TGTGCCTGGAGTACGACTAGTAAGTGGGAGCAGTACTTC.

The J gene is TRBJ2-3, the V gene TRBV13; D is perhaps TRBD1 (5 bases). The ends were cut back, 9 bases at V and 6 bases at J, with 16 bases in the middle. From germline, CDR1 is PRHDT and CDR2 FYEKMQ (reference sequence). The CDR3 sequence is 13 residues long. This CDR3 reads CARNLTRADTQYF. The CDR3 bases are TGTGCCAGGAACTTAACCAGGGCCGATACGCAGTATTTT.

A remark on this clonotype: This likely comes from a read error, as the CDR3 has no conserved phenylalanine or tryptophan at its end. CDR3 in DNA: TGTGCTAGCAGTGAACGGGCGTATAGCAATCAGCCCCAGCATTCT. Translated: CASSERAYSNQPQHS. V gene TRBV6-1 combines with J gene TRBJ1-5; D is ambiguous. Per germline, CDR1 MNHNS and CDR2 SASEGT. The CDR3 is 15 amino acids.

On this clonotype itself: The junction shows a germline mismatch at one end, possibly a read error. The gene calls are TRBV30 and TRBJ1-1; D ambiguous. The CDR3 length is 11 residues. CDR1 GTSNPN and CDR2 SVGIG come from the germline V gene (reference sequence). CDR3 sequence: CARSVFSEAFF. The CDR3 region has the DNA TGTGCCCGGAGTGTTTTCTCTGAGGCTTTCTTT.

This clonotype was seen only once. A read error may account for a junction end that differs from germline. This sequence joins TRBV29-1 and TRBJ2-5; the match to TRBD1 covers 8 bases. This CDR3 region has 13 residues. Germline assignment: CDR1 SQVTM and CDR2 ANQGSEA. The CDR3 DNA sequence: TGCGGCAGCCAGGGGGCGGATTCCAACACCCAATACTTC. It specifies CGSQGADSNTQYF. The whole variable domain, filled in from reference TRBV29-1 and TRBJ2-5, reads SAVISQKPSRDICQRGTSLTIQCQVDSQVTMMFWYRQQPGQSLTLIATANQGSEATYESGFVIDKFPISRPNLTFSTLTVSNMSPEDSSIYLCGSQGADSNTQYFGPGTRLLVL.

The J gene is TRBJ2-1, the V gene TRBV20-1; D not certain. The CDR3 runs 14 residues. Trimming took off 0 bases at V and 8 bases at J, with 14 bases between the two ends. Germline V gene lookup returns CDR1 DFQATT and CDR2 SNEGSKA (reference sequence). This CDR3 reads CSARDNTLRDEQFF. CDR3 sequence (DNA): TGCAGTGCTAGAGATAATACCTTGCGCGATGAGCAGTTCTTC.

The table lists this clonotype with many counts. The chain combines TRBV7-8 with TRBJ2-3, with D possibly TRBD1 on 6 matching bases. CDR3 length: 15 residues. CDR1 is SGHVS, CDR2 FQNEAQ, per germline. Trimming stripped 0 bases from V and 11 bases from J, with 18 bases between. This CDR3 reads CASSLAPDRIILQYF. The CDR3 nucleotides are TGTGCCAGCAGCTTAGCCCCAGACAGGATAATATTGCAGTATTTT.

To note about this clonotype: The CDR3 ends on some other residue instead of the conserved phenylalanine or tryptophan, so this is likely a read error. CDR3 region: CASSLVAGAGGNEQFY. The CDR3 bases are TGTGCCAGCAGCTTGGTTGCGGGAGCTGGGGGCAACGAGCAGTTCTAC. V usage is TRBV5-6 and J usage is TRBJ2-1, with a weak D call TRBD2 (7 bases). CDR1 is SGHDT and CDR2 is YYEEEE in the germline V gene. The CDR3 has 16 amino acids. Trimming stripped 0 bases from V and 10 bases from J, with 20 bases between.

Note on this clonotype: At one boundary the junction diverges from the germline segment, which might be a read error. The chain links TRBV4-2 to TRBJ2-7, with 9 positions matching TRBD2. This CDR3 has 16 amino acids. From germline, CDR1 is LGHNA and CDR2 YNFKEQ. CDR3 DNA: TGTGCCAGTAGCCAAGATATAGCGGGAGCCTCCTACGAGCAGTACTTC. It yields the protein CASSQDIAGASYEQYF.

The CDR3 region is CSVTNVAGEVQETQYF. Written as DNA, the CDR3 is TGCAGTGTTACCAACGTAGCGGGAGAAGTGCAAGAGACCCAGTACTTC. This chain links TRBV20-1 with TRBJ2-5, with TRBD2 matching 9 bases. CDR1 and CDR2 from the germline V gene are DFQATT and SNEGSKA (reference sequence). There are 16 residues in the CDR3. V lost 7 bases, J lost 2 bases, and 14 bases stayed unmatched.

The chain carries TRBV4-2 and TRBJ2-7, with 9 positions matching TRBD2. Germline lookup yields CDR1 LGHNA and CDR2 YNFKEQ. The junction had 9 bases not matched to a gene; V was cut back by 0 bases and J by 9 bases. CDR3 length equals 15 residues. The DNA for the CDR3 is TGTGCCAGCAGCCAAGAGGCTAGCGGGACGGTCGGGCAGTACTTC. Translated, it gives CASSQEASGTVGQYF.

This clonotype has more than one count but fewer than ten. The junction does not match germline at one end; this may be a read error. As DNA, the CDR3 is TGCTCCAGCAGCCAGGATCCGGGTAGCGGGAGTAATACGCAGTATTTT. This gives the protein CSSSQDPGSGSNTQYF. The chain joins TRBV4-1 to TRBJ2-3; 9 bases are a match to TRBD2. The CDR3 totals 16 residues. Per the germline V gene, CDR1 is MGHRA and CDR2 is YSYEKL.